This TCR beta chain was profiled in a study of blood T cell repertoires in COVID-19. Concerning this clone itself: The same CDR3 arises from other DNA sequences in this sample as well.

V was clipped by 2 bases and J by 0 bases, with 3 bases between them. CDR3 length equals 13 residues. From germline, CDR1 is LNHDA and CDR2 SQIVND (reference sequence). Libraries were prepared by immunoSEQ multiplex PCR; TCRdb keeps only in-frame clonotypes and omits some of them. Of about 140,000 clones detected, 87% appear once; the ten largest clones hold more than 3.5%. The sequence derives from a woman in her thirties or forties with acute or convalescent COVID-19. The sequencing sample was made of peripheral blood. The V and J genes are TRBV19 and TRBJ2-3; D call uncertain. The CDR3 nucleotides read TGTGCCAGTAGTATACAGAGCACAGATACGCAGTATTTT. It yields the protein CASSIQSTDTQYF.